These T cell receptor beta chains were read from a single sample in a study of blood T cell repertoires in COVID-19. TCRdb's table, derived via immunoSEQ multiplex PCR, lists solely in-frame clones and lacks some. The repertoire includes around 370,000 clones, 80% to 90% of them detected once, and about 6.9% sits in the top ten. The sequenced sample was peripheral blood. These receptors originate from a woman aged 45-65 years with COVID-19, enrolled during active disease. Both conserved end residues are part of each CDR3. The order of the fields is CDR3 length, V gene, clone size, D gene, J gene, CDR3 DNA, CDR3 protein. D genes are given only for firm matches. Part of the rows lack a size; the others show once, few, many or a class for expanded clones.

length: 15; V: TRBV19; size: once; D: NA; J: TRBJ2-1; DNA: TGTGCCAGTAGTATAGATACTAGCACCTACAATGAGCAGTTCTTC; CDR3: CASSIDTSTYNEQFF
length: 13; V: TRBV5-1; size: NA; D: NA; J: TRBJ2-1; DNA: TGCGCCAGCAGCGGTAGCTCCTACAATGAGCAGTTCTTC; CDR3: CASSGSSYNEQFF
length: 15; V: TRBV6-2/TRBV6-3; size: NA; D: NA; J: TRBJ1-1; DNA: TGTGCCAGCAGTTACATGGGCAGCTTGAACACTGAAGCTTTCTTT; CDR3: CASSYMGSLNTEAFF
length: 14; V: TRBV29-1; size: NA; D: NA; J: TRBJ1-1; DNA: TGCAGCGCTCAAGCCGGAACAGCGAACACTGAAGCTTTCTTT; CDR3: CSAQAGTANTEAFF
length: 14; V: TRBV7-2; size: NA; D: NA; J: TRBJ1-2; DNA: TGTGCCAGCAGCTTAGCGTTTCAGGTTGTTGGCTACACCTTC; CDR3: CASSLAFQVVGYTF
length: 16; V: TRBV5-1; size: NA; D: TRBD2; J: TRBJ2-7; DNA: TGCGCCAGCAGTGTCGGTAGCGGGAGGTCCACCTACGAGCAGTACTTC; CDR3: CASSVGSGRSTYEQYF
length: 16; V: TRBV19; size: NA; D: NA; J: TRBJ2-7; DNA: TGTGCCAGTAGTATAGCGGGGGGCAGCGCCTCCTACGAGCAGTACTTC; CDR3: CASSIAGGSASYEQYF
length: 17; V: TRBV27; size: NA; D: TRBD1; J: TRBJ2-1; DNA: TGTGCCAGCAGGGACAGGGGCCCTCCAAGCTCCTACAATGAGCAGTTCTTC; CDR3: CASRDRGPPSSYNEQFF
length: 16; V: TRBV24-1; size: NA; D: NA; J: TRBJ1-2; DNA: TGTGCCACCAGTGATTTGCTTTCAGGGAACTACTATGGCTACACCTTC; CDR3: CATSDLLSGNYYGYTF
length: 18; V: TRBV7-3; size: NA; D: TRBD2; J: TRBJ2-1; DNA: TGTGCCAGCAGCTTCAGGACTAGCGGGAGGTCCACCAGAGATGAGCAGTTCTTC; CDR3: CASSFRTSGRSTRDEQFF
length: 13; V: TRBV27; size: NA; D: TRBD1; J: TRBJ1-2; DNA: TGTGCCAGCAGTTTGACAGGGAAGATTGGCTACACCTTC; CDR3: CASSLTGKIGYTF
length: 15; V: TRBV24-1; size: NA; D: NA; J: TRBJ2-3; DNA: TGTGCCACCAGTGATGGAGGACGGAACACAGATACGCAGTATTTT; CDR3: CATSDGGRNTDTQYF
length: 16; V: TRBV27; size: NA; D: TRBD2; J: TRBJ2-7; DNA: TGTGCCAGCAGTTTTAAGGTAGCGGGAGTCTCCTACGAGCAGTACTTC; CDR3: CASSFKVAGVSYEQYF
length: 13; V: TRBV10-2; size: NA; D: NA; J: TRBJ1-3; DNA: TGCGCCAGCACAGGGGCGGCTGGAAACACCATATATTTT; CDR3: CASTGAAGNTIYF
length: 14; V: TRBV19; size: NA; D: TRBD2; J: TRBJ2-2; DNA: TGTGCCAGTAGAGGCGGGAGGGCCAACGGGGAGCTGTTTTTT; CDR3: CASRGGRANGELFF
length: 15; V: TRBV19; size: NA; D: TRBD1; J: TRBJ1-5; DNA: TGTGCCAGTAGTTTTCGACAGGGGGGCAATCAGCCCCAGCATTTT; CDR3: CASSFRQGGNQPQHF
length: 12; V: TRBV11-2; size: NA; D: TRBD1; J: TRBJ1-2; DNA: TGTGCCAGCAGCCCGGACAGGCGCGGCTACACCTTC; CDR3: CASSPDRRGYTF
length: 16; V: TRBV19; size: NA; D: TRBD1; J: TRBJ1-5; DNA: TGTGCCAGTAGTATTTCGAGGGACAGGGGTTATCAGCCCCAGCATTTT; CDR3: CASSISRDRGYQPQHF
length: 16; V: TRBV7-8; size: NA; D: NA; J: TRBJ2-5; DNA: TGTGCCAGCAGCTTAGAAGGGAGGCCGGCCGGGGAGACCCAGTACTTC; CDR3: CASSLEGRPAGETQYF
length: 14; V: TRBV15; size: NA; D: TRBD2; J: TRBJ2-5; DNA: TGTGCCACCAGCAATGGACTAGGAGGCGAGACCCAGTACTTC; CDR3: CATSNGLGGETQYF
length: 16; V: TRBV9; size: NA; D: TRBD2; J: TRBJ2-3; DNA: TGTGCCAGCACCGTAGGTCAGCGGGAGGTAGTAGAAACGCAGTATTTT; CDR3: CASTVGQREVVETQYF
length: 15; V: TRBV27; size: few; D: TRBD1; J: TRBJ2-7; DNA: TGTGCCAGCAGTCGGACAGGGGGGGAGACCTACGAGCAGTACTTC; CDR3: CASSRTGGETYEQYF
length: 15; V: TRBV11-1; size: once; D: TRBD1; J: TRBJ1-1; DNA: TGTGCCAGCAGCTCTCGGACAGGAGGGTGGACTGAAGCTTTCTTT; CDR3: CASSSRTGGWTEAFF
length: 15; V: TRBV5-4; size: NA; D: TRBD1; J: TRBJ2-2; DNA: TGTGCCAGCAGCTTTACAGGGGGCTTTACCGGGGAGCTGTTTTTT; CDR3: CASSFTGGFTGELFF
length: 16; V: TRBV30; size: NA; D: NA; J: TRBJ2-1; DNA: TGTGCCTGTTCGAGACGGGACACCTCGTCCTACAATGAGCAGTTCTTC; CDR3: CACSRRDTSSYNEQFF
length: 13; V: TRBV29-1; size: NA; D: TRBD1; J: TRBJ1-4; DNA: TGCAGCGTTGCGGACAGGCCAAATGAAAAACTGTTTTTT; CDR3: CSVADRPNEKLFF
length: 12; V: TRBV6-5; size: NA; D: TRBD1; J: TRBJ1-2; DNA: TGTGCCAGCAGCTCAGGGGGCGGCGGCTACACCTTC; CDR3: CASSSGGGGYTF
length: 17; V: TRBV5-1; size: once; D: NA; J: TRBJ2-2; DNA: TGCGCCAGCAGCACACTGGGCGAGGGGGTCAACACCGGGGAGCTGTTTTTT; CDR3: CASSTLGEGVNTGELFF
length: 15; V: TRBV9; size: NA; D: TRBD1; J: TRBJ2-7; DNA: TGTGCCAGCAGCCCGAGAGGACAGGCTTACTACGAGCAGTACTTC; CDR3: CASSPRGQAYYEQYF